The 3 T cell receptor beta chains below come from one sample, sequenced in a study of Graves' ophthalmopathy and Graves' hyperthyroidism. As the template, RNA transcripts were used to amplify TCR beta CDR3 regions. Investigators did first-round RT-PCR with HTBI primers, then second-round multiplex PCR. TCRdb itself ran the multiplex PCR reads through MiXCR, one entry per CDR3 protein. The table has some 410,000 distinct CDR3 sequences, roughly 21% seen once. Sequencing was done on a sample of peripheral blood. The source is a woman under 30 with stable Graves' hyperthyroidism.

This clonotype was detected ten times or more. The genes are TRBV12-3 or TRBV12-4 and TRBJ1-1; D possibly corresponds to TRBD1 (6 bases). This CDR3 contains 16 residues. V shed 0 bases and J shed 3 bases, with 14 bases lying between them. In DNA, the CDR3 is TGTGCCAGCAGTTTAGCGCAGGGGTTCTGGGACACTGAAGCTTTCTTT. Protein product: CASSLAQGFWDTEAFF.

This clonotype came up many times. The V gene is TRBV19, the J gene TRBJ2-5; D call uncertain. Germline CDR1 is LNHDA and CDR2 is SQIVND (reference sequence). Trimming took off 5 bases at V and 0 bases at J, with 7 bases between the two ends. This CDR3 is 13 amino acids long. CDR3 DNA: TGTGCCAGTAGTTGGCAGAACCAAGAGACCCAGTACTTC. Translating gives CASSWQNQETQYF.

This clonotype was counted ten times or more. The chain uses TRBV20-1 and TRBJ2-7; TRBD2 matches 9 bases. Trimming removed 0 bases from V and 5 bases from J; junction bases left unmatched: 5. This CDR3 is built from 14 residues. From germline, CDR1 is DFQATT and CDR2 SNEGSKA (reference sequence). The CDR3 DNA reads TGCAGTGCTAGAGATGCTAGCGGGGTGAACGAGCAGTACTTC. This translates into CSARDASGVNEQYF.